These T cell receptor beta chains were read from a single sample in a study of T cell responses to AZD1222 COVID-19 vaccine. Here immunoSEQ multiplex PCR was the method, and the copy in TCRdb shows in-frame clones only, minus some. The table lists about 100,000 clones, 88% of them singletons, with about 1.8% in the top ten. The sample in question was peripheral blood, obtained on day 0 of AZD1222 vaccination. The receptors were gathered from an adult in good health. Both conserved end residues are part of each CDR3. Fields, in order: D gene, V gene, J gene, clone size, CDR3 DNA, CDR3 protein. A D gene is named only where the DNA matches it firmly. Size values are once, few and many counts, or a class for expanded clones, and some rows have none.

d_call: TRBD2; v_call: TRBV11-3; j_call: TRBJ2-5; clone_size: NA; cdr3_nt: TGTGCCAGCAGCTGGGGGACTAGCGGGGCTCGCCAAGAGACCCAGTACTTC; cdr3_aa: CASSWGTSGARQETQYF
d_call: TRBD2; v_call: TRBV11-2; j_call: TRBJ2-1; clone_size: few; cdr3_nt: TGTGCCAGCAGCGCCCTAGCGGGAGGCACCTACAATGAGCAGTTCTTC; cdr3_aa: CASSALAGGTYNEQFF
d_call: NA; v_call: TRBV12-3/TRBV12-4; j_call: TRBJ1-2; clone_size: once; cdr3_nt: TGTGCCAGCAGCTCCCTTAGTGGCTACACCTTC; cdr3_aa: CASSSLSGYTF
d_call: TRBD1; v_call: TRBV19; j_call: TRBJ1-1; clone_size: NA; cdr3_nt: TGTGCCAGTAGCAGACAGGGAAGAACTGAAGCTTTCTTT; cdr3_aa: CASSRQGRTEAFF
d_call: NA; v_call: TRBV4-1; j_call: TRBJ1-2; clone_size: NA; cdr3_nt: TGCGCCAGCAGCTCCTTAACAGAGAACTATGGCTACACCTTC; cdr3_aa: CASSSLTENYGYTF
d_call: NA; v_call: TRBV19; j_call: TRBJ1-5; clone_size: NA; cdr3_nt: TGTGCCAGTAGTATAAGTCATTATAGCAATCAGCCCCAGCATTTT; cdr3_aa: CASSISHYSNQPQHF
d_call: NA; v_call: TRBV5-8; j_call: TRBJ1-2; clone_size: NA; cdr3_nt: TGTGCCAGCAGCTTCGCGGGGGTGAGGGGCTACACCTTC; cdr3_aa: CASSFAGVRGYTF
d_call: NA; v_call: TRBV4-3; j_call: TRBJ1-2; clone_size: NA; cdr3_nt: TGCGCCAGCAGCCAAGCCATACCATGGGCACATGGCTACACCTTC; cdr3_aa: CASSQAIPWAHGYTF
d_call: NA; v_call: TRBV5-1; j_call: TRBJ1-6; clone_size: NA; cdr3_nt: TGCGCCAGCAGCTTCGACGGGGATTCACCCCTCCACTTT; cdr3_aa: CASSFDGDSPLHF
d_call: NA; v_call: TRBV5-1; j_call: TRBJ1-6; clone_size: once; cdr3_nt: TGCGCCAGCAGCTGGGGACGGAGCTCCTATAATTCACCCCTCCACTTT; cdr3_aa: CASSWGRSSYNSPLHF
d_call: NA; v_call: TRBV28; j_call: TRBJ2-7; clone_size: NA; cdr3_nt: TGTGCCAGCAGTTCTGTTCCCCCCTACTCCTCCTACGAGCAGTACTTC; cdr3_aa: CASSSVPPYSSYEQYF
d_call: NA; v_call: TRBV7-2; j_call: TRBJ2-1; clone_size: NA; cdr3_nt: TGTGCCAGCAGCCGCCCGGGGGAGAAGTACAATGAGCAGTTCTTC; cdr3_aa: CASSRPGEKYNEQFF
d_call: NA; v_call: TRBV30; j_call: TRBJ2-6; clone_size: NA; cdr3_nt: TGTGCCTGGAGTATAGGAGCCGGGGCCAACGTCCTGACTTTC; cdr3_aa: CAWSIGAGANVLTF
d_call: NA; v_call: TRBV18; j_call: TRBJ1-2; clone_size: few; cdr3_nt: TGTGCCAGCTCACAGTCAGGGCTGGATGGCTACACCTTC; cdr3_aa: CASSQSGLDGYTF
d_call: NA; v_call: TRBV27; j_call: TRBJ2-5; clone_size: once; cdr3_nt: TGTGCCAGCTCTCGGGCTAGGCAAGAGACCCAGTACTTC; cdr3_aa: CASSRARQETQYF
d_call: NA; v_call: TRBV27; j_call: TRBJ1-1; clone_size: once; cdr3_nt: TGTGCCAGCAGTTTATATCAGGGCCACTCCACTGAAGCTTTCTTT; cdr3_aa: CASSLYQGHSTEAFF
d_call: TRBD1; v_call: TRBV25-1; j_call: TRBJ1-2; clone_size: NA; cdr3_nt: TGTGCCAGCAGTGAAGCACCAGGGGGCGCGGACGGCTACACCTTC; cdr3_aa: CASSEAPGGADGYTF
d_call: NA; v_call: TRBV18; j_call: TRBJ2-5; clone_size: NA; cdr3_nt: TGTGCCAGCTCCCGATACACGCAAGAGACCCAGTACTTC; cdr3_aa: CASSRYTQETQYF
d_call: TRBD2; v_call: TRBV9; j_call: TRBJ2-7; clone_size: few; cdr3_nt: TGTGCCAGCAGCGTAGGCCTCGCTACTAGCGGGTACGAGCAGTACTTC; cdr3_aa: CASSVGLATSGYEQYF
d_call: NA; v_call: TRBV4-3; j_call: TRBJ1-1; clone_size: NA; cdr3_nt: TGCGCCAGCAGCCAAGTCCGTGTGGCGAGGGACACTGAAGCTTTCTTT; cdr3_aa: CASSQVRVARDTEAFF
d_call: NA; v_call: TRBV6-2/TRBV6-3; j_call: TRBJ2-6; clone_size: once; cdr3_nt: TGTGCCAGCAGTTTACAGAGTAACTCTGGGGCCAACGTCCTGACTTTC; cdr3_aa: CASSLQSNSGANVLTF
d_call: NA; v_call: TRBV21-1; j_call: TRBJ2-2; clone_size: NA; cdr3_nt: TGTGCCAGCCCCCCTGGAGCGGGAGGGCCGGACACCGGGGAGCTGTTTTTT; cdr3_aa: CASPPGAGGPDTGELFF
d_call: TRBD2; v_call: TRBV29-1; j_call: TRBJ2-7; clone_size: NA; cdr3_nt: TGCAGCGTAGCTAGCGGACGAACCTACGAGCAGTACTTC; cdr3_aa: CSVASGRTYEQYF
d_call: NA; v_call: TRBV18; j_call: TRBJ2-3; clone_size: NA; cdr3_nt: TGTGCCAGCTCACCAGAGACTACCTCCGGAGATACGCAGTATTTT; cdr3_aa: CASSPETTSGDTQYF
d_call: TRBD1; v_call: TRBV5-1; j_call: TRBJ1-4; clone_size: once; cdr3_nt: TGCGCCAGCAGCTTGAGGACAGGGGCGACTAATGAAAAACTGTTTTTT; cdr3_aa: CASSLRTGATNEKLFF
d_call: NA; v_call: TRBV7-9; j_call: TRBJ2-7; clone_size: once; cdr3_nt: TGTGCCAGCAGACCGGTCGGGAGCTCCTACGAGCAGTACTTC; cdr3_aa: CASRPVGSSYEQYF
d_call: TRBD2; v_call: TRBV3-1/TRBV3-2; j_call: TRBJ2-6; clone_size: NA; cdr3_nt: TGTGCCAGCAGCCCCGCGGGGGGGGGCGGTGGGGCCAACGTCCTGACTTTC; cdr3_aa: CASSPAGGGGGANVLTF
d_call: TRBD1; v_call: TRBV4-3; j_call: TRBJ1-4; clone_size: NA; cdr3_nt: TGCGCCAGCAGCCAAGCGGGACAGAGCCTTAATGAAAAACTGTTTTTT; cdr3_aa: CASSQAGQSLNEKLFF
d_call: TRBD1; v_call: TRBV5-1; j_call: TRBJ2-6; clone_size: NA; cdr3_nt: TGCGCCAGCAGCCCAGGGACAGGGGGCTTTTCTGGGGCCAACGTCCTGACTTTC; cdr3_aa: CASSPGTGGFSGANVLTF
d_call: NA; v_call: TRBV7-9; j_call: TRBJ1-1; clone_size: once; cdr3_nt: TGTGCCAGCAGCTTAGGACAGGCGATCACTGAAGCTTTCTTT; cdr3_aa: CASSLGQAITEAFF
d_call: NA; v_call: TRBV6-5; j_call: TRBJ1-2; clone_size: NA; cdr3_nt: TGTGCCAGCAGTTACCGTAACTATGGCTACACCTTC; cdr3_aa: CASSYRNYGYTF
d_call: NA; v_call: TRBV11-2; j_call: TRBJ1-3; clone_size: NA; cdr3_nt: TGTGCCAGCAGCAAGGGAAGCTCGGGAAACACCATATATTTT; cdr3_aa: CASSKGSSGNTIYF
d_call: NA; v_call: TRBV2; j_call: TRBJ1-5; clone_size: NA; cdr3_nt: TGTGCCAGCAGGACAGTGAGCAATCAGCCCCAGCATTTT; cdr3_aa: CASRTVSNQPQHF
d_call: TRBD1; v_call: TRBV24-1; j_call: TRBJ1-1; clone_size: NA; cdr3_nt: TGTGCCACCAGTGGGGACAGGAACACTGAAGCTTTCTTT; cdr3_aa: CATSGDRNTEAFF
d_call: TRBD1; v_call: TRBV12-3/TRBV12-4; j_call: TRBJ1-3; clone_size: NA; cdr3_nt: TGTGCCAGTTGCCGGGACAGGGTGGGCACCATATATTTT; cdr3_aa: CASCRDRVGTIYF
d_call: NA; v_call: TRBV28; j_call: TRBJ1-4; clone_size: NA; cdr3_nt: TGTGCCAGCATTACCCGGGACTGGAATGAAAAACTGTTTTTT; cdr3_aa: CASITRDWNEKLFF
d_call: NA; v_call: TRBV27; j_call: TRBJ2-1; clone_size: NA; cdr3_nt: TGTGCCAGCCGGCCCCTACAGGGTCCCTACAATGAGCAGTTCTTC; cdr3_aa: CASRPLQGPYNEQFF
d_call: TRBD2; v_call: TRBV12-3/TRBV12-4; j_call: TRBJ2-1; clone_size: NA; cdr3_nt: TGTGCCAGCAGTCTGACTAGCGGCAATGAGCAGTTCTTC; cdr3_aa: CASSLTSGNEQFF
d_call: NA; v_call: TRBV25-1; j_call: TRBJ1-2; clone_size: NA; cdr3_nt: TGTGCCAGCAGTGAACAGGAACTTAACTATGGCTACACCTTC; cdr3_aa: CASSEQELNYGYTF
d_call: NA; v_call: TRBV9; j_call: TRBJ1-1; clone_size: NA; cdr3_nt: TGTGCCAGCAGCTTAAAGCAGGGCTCTGAAGCTTTCTTT; cdr3_aa: CASSLKQGSEAFF
d_call: NA; v_call: TRBV29-1; j_call: TRBJ1-1; clone_size: few; cdr3_nt: TGCAGCGTTGAGACCGGGACAAAATTGGTAGCTTTCTTT; cdr3_aa: CSVETGTKLVAFF
d_call: TRBD2; v_call: TRBV28; j_call: TRBJ2-1; clone_size: NA; cdr3_nt: TGTGCCAGCAGTTTAACCCGACTAGCGGGTGAGCAGTTCTTC; cdr3_aa: CASSLTRLAGEQFF
d_call: TRBD2; v_call: TRBV9; j_call: TRBJ2-3; clone_size: NA; cdr3_nt: TGTGCCAGCAGCCGTAGCGGGAGCCCCACAGATACGCAGTATTTT; cdr3_aa: CASSRSGSPTDTQYF
d_call: NA; v_call: TRBV5-6; j_call: TRBJ2-7; clone_size: NA; cdr3_nt: TGTGCCAGCAGCGGGGCGACAGAACCCTACGAGCAGTACTTC; cdr3_aa: CASSGATEPYEQYF
d_call: NA; v_call: TRBV11-2; j_call: TRBJ1-2; clone_size: NA; cdr3_nt: TGTGCCAGCAGGAGGATCCGCGAGGGAGGTGGCTACACCTTC; cdr3_aa: CASRRIREGGGYTF
d_call: TRBD1; v_call: TRBV27; j_call: TRBJ1-2; clone_size: NA; cdr3_nt: TGTGCCAGCACCCCACAGGGGGCGAGGGACGTCCCTAACTATGGCTACACCTTC; cdr3_aa: CASTPQGARDVPNYGYTF
d_call: NA; v_call: TRBV6-6; j_call: TRBJ1-3; clone_size: NA; cdr3_nt: TGTGCCAGCAGTTATGTCAATCCCAGGGACACCATATATTTT; cdr3_aa: CASSYVNPRDTIYF
d_call: NA; v_call: TRBV6-5; j_call: TRBJ2-1; clone_size: once; cdr3_nt: TGTGCCAGCTGTTCCATGGTCGATACTGAGCAGTTCTTC; cdr3_aa: CASCSMVDTEQFF